Listed below are T cell receptor beta chains from one sample, sequenced in a study of blood T cells in healthy people across ages. TCRdb reanalysed the 5' RACE reads using MiXCR and keeps one entry per CDR3 protein. The data hold about 590,000 distinct CDR3 sequences, with 25% to 35% observed a single time. The sample comprised blood. The receptors stem from a woman aged 80 or over in good health. The CDR3 runs from the conserved cysteine through the conserved F or W. The order of the fields is J gene, clone size, D gene, V gene, CDR3 DNA, CDR3 protein. A D gene is named only where the DNA matches it firmly. Size is omitted from some rows. Given values are once, few, many or a class for expanded clones.

>TRBJ1-4|.|.|TRBV6-6
TGTGCCAGCACCTATGGGGGCGTGAGTGAAAAACGGTTTTTT
CASTYGGVSEKRFF
>TRBJ1-4|.|.|TRBV29-1
TGCAGCGTTGGACGGATCAGGGAAAAACTGTTTTTT
CSVGRIREKLFF
>TRBJ2-2|.|TRBD1|TRBV4-2
TGTGCCAGCAGCCAAGATAGGGACAGGGACGGCGGGGAGCTGTTTTTT
CASSQDRDRDGGELFF
>TRBJ1-6|.|TRBD1|TRBV27
TGTGCCAGCAGTTTTTCCGGGACAGGGGTGAATTCACCCCTCCACTTT
CASSFSGTGVNSPLHF
>TRBJ2-7|many|.|TRBV5-1
TGCGCCAGCAGCCCCTGGGACACAGCCTACGAGCAGTACTTC
CASSPWDTAYEQYF
>TRBJ2-1|.|.|TRBV20-1
TGCAGTGCCAAGAAGGGTGGGACCACAGGGCACAATGAGCAGTTCTTC
CSAKKGGTTGHNEQFF
>TRBJ2-5|few|.|TRBV5-4
TGTGCCAGCAGCTTGTTGGCAGCCCGAGAGACCCAGTACTTC
CASSLLAARETQYF
>TRBJ2-6|many|.|TRBV12-3/TRBV12-4
TGTGCCAGCAGGTCTAGCTCTGGGGCCAACGTCCTGACTTTC
CASRSSSGANVLTF
>TRBJ1-6|many|.|TRBV7-9
TGTGCCAGCAGCACCAACGGGGGTGTCAATAATTCACCCCTCCACTTT
CASSTNGGVNNSPLHF
>TRBJ1-5|.|TRBD1|TRBV28
TGTGCCGGCAGTGCGACAGGGGTGATCGATCAGCCCCAGCATTTT
CAGSATGVIDQPQHF
>TRBJ2-3|many|.|TRBV9
TGTGCCAGCAGCGTGGAGAACAGTGGTACGCAGTATTTT
CASSVENSGTQYF